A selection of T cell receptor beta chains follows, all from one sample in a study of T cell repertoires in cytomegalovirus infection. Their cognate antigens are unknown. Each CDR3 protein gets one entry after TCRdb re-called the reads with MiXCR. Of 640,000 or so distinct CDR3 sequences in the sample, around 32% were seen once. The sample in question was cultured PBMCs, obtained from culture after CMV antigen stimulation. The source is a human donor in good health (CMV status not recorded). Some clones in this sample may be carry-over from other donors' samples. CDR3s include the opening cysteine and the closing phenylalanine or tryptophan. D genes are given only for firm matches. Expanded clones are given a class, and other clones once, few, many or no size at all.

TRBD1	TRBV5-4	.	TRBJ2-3	CASSQPRQGITDTQYF	TGTGCCAGCAGCCAGCCCCGACAGGGGATCACAGATACGCAGTATTTT
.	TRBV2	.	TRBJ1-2	CASSEALRGYTF	TGTGCCAGCAGTGAAGCGCTTCGAGGCTACACCTTC
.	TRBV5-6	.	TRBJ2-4	CASSSFQSKNIQYF	TGTGCCAGCAGCTCATTCCAAAGCAAAAACATTCAGTACTTC
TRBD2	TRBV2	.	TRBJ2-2	CASSREGLADTGELFF	TGTGCCAGCAGCCGAGAGGGACTAGCGGACACCGGGGAGCTGTTTTTT
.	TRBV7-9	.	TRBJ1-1	CASSPLQDRKAFF	TGTGCCAGCAGCCCCCTACAGGATCGAAAAGCTTTCTTT
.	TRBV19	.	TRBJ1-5	CASIGGIDQPQHF	TGTGCCAGTATAGGGGGGATCGATCAGCCCCAGCATTTT
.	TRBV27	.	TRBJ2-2	CASSLDRGSGELFF	TGTGCCAGCAGTTTGGATAGGGGGTCCGGGGAGCTGTTTTTT
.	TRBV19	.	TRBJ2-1	CASSKGGGTTTYNEQFF	TGTGCCAGTAGTAAGGGGGGGGGGACTACCACCTACAATGAGCAGTTCTTC
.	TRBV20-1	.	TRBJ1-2	CSAAGWYGYTF	TGCAGTGCCGCCGGATGGTATGGCTACACCTTC
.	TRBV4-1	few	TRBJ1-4	CASSQVQAGWTNEKLFF	TGCGCCAGCAGCCAAGTCCAGGCGGGTTGGACTAATGAAAAACTGTTTTTT
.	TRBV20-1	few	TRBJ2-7	CSARPRRGRGSSRQYF	TGCAGTGCTAGACCCCGGAGGGGGAGGGGTAGTTCCCGGCAGTACTTC
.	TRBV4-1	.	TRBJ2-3	CASSQGTGDKVFVGATDTQYF	TGCGCCAGCAGCCAAGGAACCGGCGACAAGGTTTTCGTGGGCGCCACAGATACGCAGTATTTT
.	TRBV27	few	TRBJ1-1	CASSFSQGFGGTEAFF	TGTGCCAGCAGTTTTTCTCAGGGGTTCGGGGGGACTGAAGCTTTCTTT
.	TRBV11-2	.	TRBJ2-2	CASSLSQGSTTGELFF	TGTGCCAGCAGCTTAAGCCAGGGGTCTACCACCGGGGAGCTGTTTTTT
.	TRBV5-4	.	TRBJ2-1	CASSMFFPRRTLPISYNEQFF	TGTGCCAGCAGCATGTTCTTCCCTAGACGTACACTTCCAATTTCCTACAATGAGCAGTTCTTC
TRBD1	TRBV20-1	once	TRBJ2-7	CSARITGGYEQYF	TGCAGTGCTAGAATAACAGGGGGCTACGAGCAGTACTTC
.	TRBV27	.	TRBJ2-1	CASSLGSAGEQFF	TGTGCCAGCAGTTTAGGTTCGGCTGGTGAGCAGTTCTTC
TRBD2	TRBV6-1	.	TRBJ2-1	CASSERGAGGVVDNEQFF	TGTGCCAGCAGTGAAAGGGGAGCGGGAGGGGTGGTGGACAATGAGCAGTTCTTC
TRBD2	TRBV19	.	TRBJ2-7	CASSRSGGPWSSYEQYF	TGTGCCAGTAGCCGAAGCGGGGGGCCCTGGAGCTCCTACGAGCAGTACTTC
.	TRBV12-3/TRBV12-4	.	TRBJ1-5	CASSLDSPNQPQHF	TGTGCCAGCAGCCTCGACAGTCCCAATCAGCCCCAGCATTTT
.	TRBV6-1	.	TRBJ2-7	CASSERGLGFQQYF	TGTGCCAGCAGCGAGAGGGGCTTGGGCTTTCAGCAGTACTTC
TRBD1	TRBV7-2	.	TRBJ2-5	CASSADRGRETQYF	TGTGCCAGCAGCGCGGACAGGGGGCGGGAGACCCAGTACTTC
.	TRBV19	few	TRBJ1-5	CASSGPPGPATNQPQHF	TGTGCCAGTAGTGGCCCCCCGGGGCCTGCCACCAATCAGCCCCAGCATTTT
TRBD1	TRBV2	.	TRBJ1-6	CASSEAAGGVNSPLHF	TGTGCCAGCAGTGAAGCGGCAGGGGGAGTTAATTCACCCCTCCACTTT
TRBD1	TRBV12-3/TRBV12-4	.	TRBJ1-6	CASSLRWTGKRSPLHF	TGTGCCAGCAGTCTCCGTTGGACAGGGAAGAGGTCACCCCTCCACTTT
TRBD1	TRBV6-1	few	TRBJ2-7	CASSEAVDRGGGKQYF	TGTGCCAGCAGTGAAGCCGTCGACAGGGGAGGTGGAAAGCAGTACTTC
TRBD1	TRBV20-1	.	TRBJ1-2	CSAPPEGTGVYGYTF	TGCAGTGCTCCCCCAGAAGGGACAGGGGTCTATGGCTACACCTTC
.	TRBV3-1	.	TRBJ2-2	CASSQDLGGHTGELFF	TGTGCCAGCAGCCAAGATTTAGGAGGGCACACCGGGGAGCTGTTTTTT
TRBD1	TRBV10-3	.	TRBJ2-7	CAISGQTGVSYEQYF	TGTGCCATCAGTGGCCAAACAGGGGTTTCCTACGAGCAGTACTTC
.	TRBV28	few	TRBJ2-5	CAIKAGETQYF	TGTGCCATCAAGGCAGGGGAGACCCAGTACTTC
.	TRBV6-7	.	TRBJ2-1	CASKTGATHSYNEQFF	TGTGCCAGCAAGACGGGAGCGACCCACTCCTACAATGAGCAGTTCTTC
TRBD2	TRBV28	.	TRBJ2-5	CASSGHSGGAETQYF	TGTGCCAGCAGCGGGCACAGCGGGGGGGCAGAGACCCAGTACTTC
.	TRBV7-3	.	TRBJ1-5	CASSTGSPTQPQHF	TGTGCCAGCAGCACAGGGTCTCCCACGCAGCCCCAGCATTTT
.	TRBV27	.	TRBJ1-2	CASSLSSNYGNTF	TGTGCCAGCAGTTTATCGTCAAACTATGGCAACACCTTC
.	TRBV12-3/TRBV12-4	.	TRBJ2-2	CASSPQGGHTGTVHGELFF	TGTGCCAGCAGTCCCCAGGGGGGCCACACGGGGACAGTCCACGGGGAGCTGTTTTTT
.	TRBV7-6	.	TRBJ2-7	CASSFGQIYEQYF	TGTGCCAGCAGCTTCGGACAGATCTACGAGCAGTACTTC
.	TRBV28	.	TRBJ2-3	CASNTLTGSDTQYF	TGTGCCAGCAACACACTCACAGGGTCCGATACGCAGTATTTT
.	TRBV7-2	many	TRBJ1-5	CASSPRTNQPQHF	TGTGCCAGCAGCCCACGTACCAATCAGCCCCAGCATTTT
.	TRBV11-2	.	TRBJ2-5	CASSKQEAQETQYF	TGTGCCAGCAGCAAACAGGAGGCCCAAGAGACCCAGTACTTC
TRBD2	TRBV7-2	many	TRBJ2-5	CASSLDGGAGETQYF	TGTGCCAGCAGCTTAGACGGGGGGGCGGGGGAGACCCAGTACTTC
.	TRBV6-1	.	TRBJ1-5	CASSSLGTLWENQPQHF	TGTGCCAGCAGTTCCCTCGGGACCCTATGGGAAAATCAGCCCCAGCATTTT
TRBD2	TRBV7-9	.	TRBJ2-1	CASSLESGGTNEQFF	TGTGCCAGCAGCTTAGAAAGCGGGGGGACCAATGAGCAGTTCTTC
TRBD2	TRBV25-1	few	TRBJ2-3	CASSDPSGGTDTQYF	TGTGCCAGCAGTGATCCTAGCGGGGGGACAGATACGCAGTATTTT
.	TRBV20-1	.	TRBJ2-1	CSARESSYNEQFF	TGCAGTGCTAGGGAGTCGTCCTACAATGAGCAGTTCTTC
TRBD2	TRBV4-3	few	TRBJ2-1	CASSQDRAGGGDEQFF	TGCGCCAGCAGCCAAGATAGAGCGGGAGGGGGGGATGAGCAGTTCTTC